This T cell receptor (beta chain) comes out of a study of blood T cell repertoires in COVID-19. Study as a whole: Whether acute or convalescent, the COVID-19 samples came from the United States, Italy and Spain. The analysed material was cDNA or gDNA that came from T cells, B-cell-depleted T cells, or PBMCs.

Per the original methods: The assay estimated nucleated cells by amplifying reference gene primers. Assay used: immunoSEQ multiplex PCR; TCRdb lists only in-frame clones, some missing. V and J calls and clone size are given by that table; D and trimming were obtained from the DNA. The sample lists some 270,000 clones; around nine tenths were seen once. The V and J ends lost 3 bases and 10 bases respectively, with 12 bases between them. Germline values: CDR1 SGHTA, CDR2 FQGNSA. This CDR3 is built from 13 residues. The TCR originated in a woman aged 60-75 years who had recovered from COVID-19. The sequencing input was peripheral blood. V usage is TRBV7-2 and J usage is TRBJ1-4, with D unclear. The CDR3 region has the DNA TGTGCCAGCAGCTTGGGTGGAGGAGGAAAACTGTTTTTT. Amino acid sequence: CASSLGGGGKLFF.